The 21 T cell receptor beta chains below were found in one sample sequenced in a study of blood T cell repertoires in COVID-19 (TCRdb year 2020). The library was made by the immunoSEQ multiplex PCR assay. TCRdb carries this immuneACCESS record with in-frame sequences only. Its versions omit some clonotypes, under half of them owing to an unresolved V gene in the studies checked, with the rest unexplained. The sample table shows approximately 300,000 clones, and about 89% are seen once. The ten largest make up approximately 6.5% of the sample. The sample was peripheral blood. These TCRs come from a man younger than 35 who had recovered from COVID-19.

The CDR3 reads CASSPITGTKELFF. DNA of the CDR3: TGTGCCAGCAGTCCGATAACAGGGACAAAGGAGCTGTTTTTT. V usage is TRBV27 and J usage is TRBJ2-2; a possible D gene is TRBD1 (6 bases). V was shortened by 5 bases and J by 10 bases, with 17 bases between the two germline ends. Per germline, CDR1 MNHEY and CDR2 SMNVEV (reference sequence). The CDR3 consists of 14 residues.

This clone has only one observation. J is TRBJ1-4 and V is TRBV6-1; 8 bases map to TRBD1. Germline V lookup: CDR1 MNHNS, CDR2 SASEGT. The CDR3 is 18 amino acids. The V segment lost 3 bases and the J segment 7 bases; nucleotides outside the gene matches: 16. CDR3 amino acids: CASSDVWTGSLGGEKLFF. CDR3 sequence (DNA): TGTGCCAGCAGTGACGTTTGGACAGGGTCGTTGGGAGGTGAAAAACTGTTTTTT.

The J gene is TRBJ1-1, the V gene TRBV27; a weak D match, TRBD1 (5 bases). V was trimmed by 10 bases and J by 0 bases, leaving 15 bases between them. The V gene's germline CDR1 is MNHEY and CDR2 SMNVEV (reference sequence). The CDR3 has 14 amino acids. CDR3 nucleotides: TGTGCCATCAAAGAGACAGCCATGAACACTGAAGCTTTCTTT. Translating gives CAIKETAMNTEAFF.

The V and J genes are TRBV7-2 and TRBJ1-1, with D perhaps TRBD1 (6 bases). The CDR3 is 14 residues long. The germline V and J ends were trimmed by 4 bases and 0 bases, with 9 bases remaining between them. Germline-derived CDR1 and CDR2 are SGHTA and FQGNSA. In nucleotides, the CDR3 is TGTGCCAGCAGCTCCACAGGGTTGAACACTGAAGCTTTCTTT. Its protein is CASSSTGLNTEAFF.

The chain combines TRBV14 with TRBJ1-1; D may be TRBD1 (6 bases). The V end lost 1 base, the J end lost 0 bases, and 24 bases lay between the germline ends. The CDR3 runs to 20 residues. Germline CDR1 is SGHDN and CDR2 is FVKESK. The CDR3 here is CASSQANSGQRRILNTEAFF. CDR3 nucleotide sequence: TGTGCCAGCAGCCAAGCGAATTCCGGACAGAGAAGGATATTGAACACTGAAGCTTTCTTT.

The chain carries TRBV5-1 and TRBJ2-5, with 9 bases lining up with TRBD2. The length of the CDR3 is 15 residues. V shed 6 bases and J 1 base; nucleotides not matched to a gene: 7. Germline CDR1 and CDR2: SGHRS and YFSETQ. CDR3 nucleotide sequence: TGCGCCAGCACTGCTTTGACTAGCGGCCAAGAGACCCAGTACTTC. Residues: CASTALTSGQETQYF.

The genes are TRBV28 and TRBJ2-7, with D perhaps matching TRBD2 (7 bases). Per the germline V gene, CDR1 is MDHEN and CDR2 is SYDVKM. Trimming shortened V by 7 bases and J by 0 bases, and 13 bases separated the two germline ends. The CDR3 totals 14 residues. CDR3 sequence: CASTPGGLSYEQYF. The CDR3 DNA reads TGTGCCAGCACCCCGGGGGGCCTCTCCTACGAGCAGTACTTC.

The chain employs TRBV7-9 and TRBJ2-7; 7 bases agree with TRBD2. Per the germline V gene, CDR1 is SEHNR and CDR2 is FQNEAQ (reference sequence). Trimming at V came to 3 bases and at J to 0 bases, leaving 2 bases not matched to a gene. This CDR3 has 14 amino acids. This chain's CDR3 is CASSFGGSSYEQYF. For the CDR3, the DNA is TGTGCCAGCAGCTTCGGGGGGAGCTCCTACGAGCAGTACTTC.

The rearrangement links TRBV7-2 to TRBJ1-2; weak D call: TRBD1 (6 bases). CDR1 is SGHTA, CDR2 FQGNSA, per germline. The CDR3 runs 17 residues. The V end lost 2 bases, the J end lost 5 bases, and 21 bases lay between the germline ends. CDR3 region: CASSLLSMGAVTYGYTF. The DNA for the CDR3 is TGTGCCAGCAGCTTACTCTCCATGGGGGCAGTTACATATGGCTACACCTTC. Complete variable domain (other parts from reference TRBV7-2 and TRBJ1-2): GAGVSQSPSNKVTEKGKDVELRCDPISGHTALYWYRQSLGQGLEFLIYFQGNSAPDKSGLPSDRFSAERTGGSVSTLTIQRTQQEDSAVYLCASSLLSMGAVTYGYTFGSGTRLTVV.

This chain joins TRBV9 and TRBJ1-6; D is unresolved. The germline V gene encodes CDR1 SGDLS and CDR2 YYNGEE. Trimming took off 3 bases at V and 8 bases at J, with 9 bases between the two ends. The CDR3 length is 13 residues. CDR3 DNA sequence: TGTGCCAGCAGCGAGGACTGGGATTCACCCCTCCACTTT. Residues: CASSEDWDSPLHF.

The genes are TRBV6-5 and TRBJ2-1; TRBD1 agrees at 7 bases. V lost 6 bases and J lost 9; bases outside the gene matches: 5. This CDR3 contains 12 residues. Germline assignment: CDR1 MNHEY and CDR2 SVGAGI. CDR3 nucleotide sequence: TGTGCCAGCAGCCAACAGGGGCCTGAGCAGTTCTTC. Translation gives CASSQQGPEQFF.

The chain recombines TRBV19 with TRBJ2-2; a possible D gene is TRBD1 (6 bases). The CDR3 has 13 residues. V was pared by 7 bases and J by 7 bases, with 13 bases between. The germline V gene has CDR1 LNHDA and CDR2 SQIVND (reference sequence). This chain's CDR3 is CASKKQGYGELFF. CDR3 DNA sequence: TGTGCCAGTAAGAAACAGGGCTACGGGGAGCTGTTTTTT.

The V call is TRBV27, the J call TRBJ2-5; 9 positions agree with TRBD2. This CDR3 is built from 16 residues. Germline V CDR1 and CDR2: MNHEY, SMNVEV (reference sequence). With 1 base clipped from V and 6 bases from J, the junction kept 9 bases outside the gene matches. This chain's CDR3 is CASSLWGSSGVKTQYF. The CDR3 DNA sequence: TGTGCCAGCAGTTTATGGGGGTCTAGCGGGGTTAAGACCCAGTACTTC.

To note about this clone: The junction departs from the called germline gene at one end, perhaps through a read error. The sample holds other DNA sequences that translate to the same CDR3. This chain joins TRBV11-1 and TRBJ2-7, with a tentative D call TRBD1 (6 bases). The germline V gene encodes CDR1 SGHAT and CDR2 FQDESV (reference sequence). The CDR3 has 15 residues. The CDR3 loop is CASSLRQGSYYEQYF. The CDR3 region has the DNA TGTGCTAGCAGCTTAAGGCAGGGGTCCTACTACGAGCAGTACTTC.

This chain joins TRBV7-2 and TRBJ1-1; TRBD1 matches 9 bases. Losses at the gene ends were 5 bases for V and 6 bases for J; bases not matched to a gene: 4. The length of the CDR3 is 13 residues. Looked up from germline, CDR1 is SGHTA and CDR2 is FQGNSA. CDR3 sequence: CASSPRTGAEAFF. Here the CDR3 DNA reads TGTGCCAGCAGCCCCCGGACAGGGGCTGAAGCTTTCTTT. Full variable domain (rest looked up from reference TRBV7-2 and TRBJ1-1): GAGVSQSPSNKVTEKGKDVELRCDPISGHTALYWYRQSLGQGLEFLIYFQGNSAPDKSGLPSDRFSAERTGGSVSTLTIQRTQQEDSAVYLCASSPRTGAEAFFGQGTRLTVV.

This chain uses TRBV7-2 with TRBJ1-3; D unresolved. Trimming removed 3 bases from V and 1 base from J, with 4 bases in between. The germline gives CDR1 SGHTA, CDR2 FQGNSA. The CDR3 sequence is 13 residues long. The CDR3 sequence is CASSLSSGNTIYF. The CDR3 nucleotides are TGTGCCAGCAGCTTGAGTTCTGGAAACACCATATATTTT.

The chain joins TRBV30 to TRBJ1-1; no firm D call. Germline lookup yields CDR1 GTSNPN and CDR2 SVGIG (reference sequence). The V end was cut by 1 base, the J end by 4 bases, with 22 bases between. CDR3 length: 17 amino acids. For the CDR3, the DNA is TGTGCCTGGAGTGACTATCACGGGTTGCCGTTGGGCACTGAAGCTTTCTTT. Protein: CAWSDYHGLPLGTEAFF.

The chain combines TRBV27 with TRBJ1-1; a possible D gene is TRBD1 (5 bases). From germline, CDR1 is MNHEY and CDR2 SMNVEV (reference sequence). Between the trimmed V and J ends, which lost 2 bases and 4 bases, there was a span of 11 bases. The CDR3 length is 14 residues. Here the CDR3 DNA reads TGTGCCAGCAGTTTACGTTCGGGGGGCACTGAAGCTTTCTTT. Protein sequence: CASSLRSGGTEAFF.

Regarding this clone: This sample also contains other DNA sequences that code for the same CDR3. The chain recombines TRBV5-1 with TRBJ1-3; D remains unclear. The germline V and J ends were trimmed by 0 bases and 2 bases, with 12 bases remaining between them. Germline-derived CDR1 and CDR2 are SGHRS and YFSETQ. The CDR3 consists of 16 residues. CDR3 region: CASSLAPRQTGNTIYF. As DNA, the CDR3 is TGCGCCAGCAGCTTGGCGCCTCGACAAACTGGAAACACCATATATTTT.

The V call is TRBV5-1, the J call TRBJ2-3, with 13 bases identical to TRBD2. Per the germline V gene, CDR1 is SGHRS and CDR2 is YFSETQ. The CDR3 extends over 15 amino acids. Trimming at V came to 4 bases and at J to 6 bases, leaving 5 bases not matched to a gene. The CDR3 spells CASSTSGRALDTQYF. CDR3 in DNA: TGCGCCAGCAGCACTAGCGGGAGGGCGCTGGATACGCAGTATTTT.

The chain joins TRBV19 to TRBJ1-2; D remains unclear. Germline CDR1 and CDR2: LNHDA and SQIVND (reference sequence). This CDR3 is built from 12 residues. Trimming took 5 bases from V and 5 from J, leaving 9 bases between them. DNA of the CDR3: TGTGCCAGTAGTCCCCGGGATTATGGCTACACCTTC. Protein sequence: CASSPRDYGYTF. Based on the CDR3 plus reference TRBV19 and TRBJ1-2, the full variable domain is DGGITQSPKYLFRKEGQNVTLSCEQNLNHDAMYWYRQDPGQGLRLIYYSQIVNDFQKGDIAEGYSVSREKKESFPLTVTSAQKNPTAFYLCASSPRDYGYTFGSGTRLTVV.